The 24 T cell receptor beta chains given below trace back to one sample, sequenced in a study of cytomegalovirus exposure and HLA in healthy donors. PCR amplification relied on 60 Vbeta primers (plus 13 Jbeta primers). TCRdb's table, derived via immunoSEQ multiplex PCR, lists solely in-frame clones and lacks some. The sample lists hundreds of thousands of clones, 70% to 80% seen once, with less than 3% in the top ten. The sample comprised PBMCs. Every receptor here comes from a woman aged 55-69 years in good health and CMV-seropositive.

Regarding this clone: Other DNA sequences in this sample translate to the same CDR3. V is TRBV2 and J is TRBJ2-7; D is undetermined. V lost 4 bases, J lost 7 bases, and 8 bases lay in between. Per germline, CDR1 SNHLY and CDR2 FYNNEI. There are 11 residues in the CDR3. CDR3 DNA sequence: TGTGCCAGCAGTGGGCGAGGAGAGCAGTACTTC. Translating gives CASSGRGEQYF.

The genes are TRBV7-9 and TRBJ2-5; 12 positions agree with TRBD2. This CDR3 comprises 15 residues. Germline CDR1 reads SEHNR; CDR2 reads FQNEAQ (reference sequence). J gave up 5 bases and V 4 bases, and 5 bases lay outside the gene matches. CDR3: CASSYTSGGRETQYF. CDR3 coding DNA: TGTGCCAGCAGCTACACTAGCGGGGGGCGGGAGACCCAGTACTTC.

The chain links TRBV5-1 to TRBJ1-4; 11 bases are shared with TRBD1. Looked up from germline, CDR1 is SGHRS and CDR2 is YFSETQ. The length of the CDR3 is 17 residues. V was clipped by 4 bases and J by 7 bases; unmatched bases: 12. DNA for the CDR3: TGCGCCAGCAGCATAAGCCCGGACAGGGGGCCAGGTGAAAAACTGTTTTTT. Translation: CASSISPDRGPGEKLFF.

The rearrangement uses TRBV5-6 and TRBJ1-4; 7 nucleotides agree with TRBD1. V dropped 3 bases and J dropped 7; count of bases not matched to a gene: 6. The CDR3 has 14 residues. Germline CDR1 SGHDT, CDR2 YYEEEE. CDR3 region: CASSWRQGSEKLFF. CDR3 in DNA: TGTGCCAGCAGCTGGAGACAGGGTTCTGAAAAACTGTTTTTT.

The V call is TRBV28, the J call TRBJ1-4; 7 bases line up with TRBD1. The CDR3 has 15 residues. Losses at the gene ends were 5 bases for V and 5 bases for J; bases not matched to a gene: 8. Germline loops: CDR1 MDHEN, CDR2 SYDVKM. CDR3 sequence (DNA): TGTGCCAGCAGTGAGCCGAGGGGGCGGAATGAAAAACTGTTTTTT. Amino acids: CASSEPRGRNEKLFF. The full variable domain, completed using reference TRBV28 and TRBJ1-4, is DVKVTQSSRYLVKRTGEKVFLECVQDMDHENMFWYRQDPGLGLRLIYFSYDVKMKEKGDIPEGYSVSREKKERFSLILESASTNQTSMYLCASSEPRGRNEKLFFGSGTQLSVL.

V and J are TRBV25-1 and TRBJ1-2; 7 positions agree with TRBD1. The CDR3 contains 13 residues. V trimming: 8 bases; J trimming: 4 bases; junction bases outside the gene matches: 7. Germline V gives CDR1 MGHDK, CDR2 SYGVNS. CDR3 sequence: CASQPGQSYGYTF. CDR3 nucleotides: TGTGCCAGCCAACCGGGACAGAGCTATGGCTACACCTTC.

CDR3 sequence (DNA): TGTGCCAGCAGCTTGAGCGGGGCAGAGACCCAGTACTTC. It codes for CASSLSGAETQYF. The genes are TRBV5-4 and TRBJ2-5; 7 nucleotides agree with TRBD2. The germline V gene encodes CDR1 SGHNT and CDR2 YYREEE (reference sequence). The junction had 1 base not matched to a gene; V was cut back by 1 base and J by 4 bases. This CDR3 has 13 residues.

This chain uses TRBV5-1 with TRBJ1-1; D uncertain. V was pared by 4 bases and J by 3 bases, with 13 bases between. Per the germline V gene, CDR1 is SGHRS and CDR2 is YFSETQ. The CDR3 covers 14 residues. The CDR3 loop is CASSPEGWDTEAFF. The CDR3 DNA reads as TGCGCCAGCAGCCCGGAGGGATGGGACACTGAAGCTTTCTTT.

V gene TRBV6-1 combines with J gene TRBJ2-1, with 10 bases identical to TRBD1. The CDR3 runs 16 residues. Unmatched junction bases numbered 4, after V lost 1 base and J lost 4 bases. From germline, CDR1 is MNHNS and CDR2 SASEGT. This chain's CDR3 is CASSEGGQGWYNEQFF. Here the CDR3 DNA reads TGTGCCAGCAGTGAAGGGGGACAGGGGTGGTACAATGAGCAGTTCTTC.

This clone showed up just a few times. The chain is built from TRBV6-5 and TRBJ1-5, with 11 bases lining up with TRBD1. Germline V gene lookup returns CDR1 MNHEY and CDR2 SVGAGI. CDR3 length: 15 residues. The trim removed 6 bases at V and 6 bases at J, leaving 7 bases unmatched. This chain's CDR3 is CASRSGTGGSQPQHF. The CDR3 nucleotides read TGTGCCAGCAGGTCCGGGACAGGGGGATCTCAGCCCCAGCATTTT.

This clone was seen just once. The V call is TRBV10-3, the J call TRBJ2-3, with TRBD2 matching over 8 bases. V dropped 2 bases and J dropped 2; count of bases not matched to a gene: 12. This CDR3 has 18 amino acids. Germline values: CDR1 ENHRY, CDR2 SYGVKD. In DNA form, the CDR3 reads TGTGCCATCAGTGAGATCCAGGGGCTAGCGGGTTCCACAGATACGCAGTATTTT. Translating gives CAISEIQGLAGSTDTQYF.

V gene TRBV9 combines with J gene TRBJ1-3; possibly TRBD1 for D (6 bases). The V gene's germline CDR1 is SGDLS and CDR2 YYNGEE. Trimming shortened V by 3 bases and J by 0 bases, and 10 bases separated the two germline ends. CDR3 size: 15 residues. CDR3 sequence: CASSGQDHSGNTIYF. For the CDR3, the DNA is TGTGCCAGCAGCGGACAGGACCACTCTGGAAACACCATATATTTT.

The CDR3 DNA reads as TGCGCCAGCAGCTTGGTCGCGGGAGTGGAAGAGCAGTACTTC. Translated, it gives CASSLVAGVEEQYF. The rearrangement uses TRBV5-1 and TRBJ2-7; 7 nucleotides line up with TRBD2. Germline CDR1 SGHRS, CDR2 YFSETQ. The J segment lost 7 bases and the V segment lost 0 bases, leaving 7 bases of the junction unmatched. This CDR3 spans 14 amino acids.

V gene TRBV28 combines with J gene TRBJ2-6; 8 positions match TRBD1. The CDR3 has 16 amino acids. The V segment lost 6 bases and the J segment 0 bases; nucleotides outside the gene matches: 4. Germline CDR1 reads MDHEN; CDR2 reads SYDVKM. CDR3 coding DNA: TGTGCCAGCAGCCGAACAGGGGGCTCTGGGGCCAACGTCCTGACTTTC. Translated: CASSRTGGSGANVLTF.

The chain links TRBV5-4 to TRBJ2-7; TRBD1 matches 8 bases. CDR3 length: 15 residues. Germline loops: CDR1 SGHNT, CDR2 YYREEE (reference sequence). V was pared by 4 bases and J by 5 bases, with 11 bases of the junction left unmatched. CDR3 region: CASSLGQGSFHEQYF. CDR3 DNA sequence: TGTGCCAGCAGCCTAGGACAGGGTAGCTTCCACGAGCAGTACTTC.

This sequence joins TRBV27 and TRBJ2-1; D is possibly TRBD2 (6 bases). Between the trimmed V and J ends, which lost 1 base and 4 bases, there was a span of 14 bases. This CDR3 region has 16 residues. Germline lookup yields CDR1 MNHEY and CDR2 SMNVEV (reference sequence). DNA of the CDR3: TGTGCCAGCAGTTTATTCTCCGCGGGGCTATACAATGAGCAGTTCTTC. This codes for CASSLFSAGLYNEQFF.

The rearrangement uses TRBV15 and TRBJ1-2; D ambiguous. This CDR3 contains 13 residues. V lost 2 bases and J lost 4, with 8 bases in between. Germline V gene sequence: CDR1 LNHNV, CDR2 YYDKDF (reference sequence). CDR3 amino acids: CATSRPGSYGYTF. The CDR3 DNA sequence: TGTGCCACCAGCAGACCTGGGAGCTATGGCTACACCTTC.

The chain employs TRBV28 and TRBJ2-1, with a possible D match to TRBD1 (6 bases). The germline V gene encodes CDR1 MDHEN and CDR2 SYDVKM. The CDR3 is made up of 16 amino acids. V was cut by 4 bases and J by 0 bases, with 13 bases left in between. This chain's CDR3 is CASSSNRASSYNEQFF. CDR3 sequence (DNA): TGTGCCAGCAGTTCCAACAGGGCCAGCTCCTACAATGAGCAGTTCTTC.

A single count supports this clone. The CDR3 nucleotides read TGTGCCAGCAGTGCCCTGGTGGGCTCCACCGGGGAGCTGTTTTTT. It specifies CASSALVGSTGELFF. The chain employs TRBV25-1 and TRBJ2-2; D unclear. There are 15 residues in the CDR3. CDR1 is MGHDK and CDR2 is SYGVNS in the germline V gene. The ends were cut back, 4 bases at V and 4 bases at J, with 13 bases in the middle.

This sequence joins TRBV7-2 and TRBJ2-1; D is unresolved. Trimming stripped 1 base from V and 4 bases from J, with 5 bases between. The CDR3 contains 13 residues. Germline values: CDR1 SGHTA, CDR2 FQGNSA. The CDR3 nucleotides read TGTGCCAGCAGCTTAGACAGATACAATGAGCAGTTCTTC. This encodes CASSLDRYNEQFF. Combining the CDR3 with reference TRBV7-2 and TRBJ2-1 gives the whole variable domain GAGVSQSPSNKVTEKGKDVELRCDPISGHTALYWYRQSLGQGLEFLIYFQGNSAPDKSGLPSDRFSAERTGGSVSTLTIQRTQQEDSAVYLCASSLDRYNEQFFGPGTRLTVL.

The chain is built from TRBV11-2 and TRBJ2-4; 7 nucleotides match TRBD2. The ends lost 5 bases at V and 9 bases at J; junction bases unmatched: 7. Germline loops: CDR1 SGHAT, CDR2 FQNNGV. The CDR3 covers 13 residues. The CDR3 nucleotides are TGTGCCAGCAGCAACATGGGGGGGGGCATTCAGTACTTC. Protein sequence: CASSNMGGGIQYF.

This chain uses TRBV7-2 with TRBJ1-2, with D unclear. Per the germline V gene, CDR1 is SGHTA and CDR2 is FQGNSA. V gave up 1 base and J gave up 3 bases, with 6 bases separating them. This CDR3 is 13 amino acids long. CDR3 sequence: CASSLGQDYGYTF. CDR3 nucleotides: TGTGCCAGCAGCTTAGGGCAGGACTATGGCTACACCTTC.

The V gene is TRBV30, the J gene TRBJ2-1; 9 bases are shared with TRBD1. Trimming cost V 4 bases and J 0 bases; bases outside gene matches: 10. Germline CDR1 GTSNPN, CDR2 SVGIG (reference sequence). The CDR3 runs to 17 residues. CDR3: CAWTPGQGFSSYNEQFF. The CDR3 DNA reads TGTGCCTGGACCCCGGGACAGGGCTTTAGCTCCTACAATGAGCAGTTCTTC.

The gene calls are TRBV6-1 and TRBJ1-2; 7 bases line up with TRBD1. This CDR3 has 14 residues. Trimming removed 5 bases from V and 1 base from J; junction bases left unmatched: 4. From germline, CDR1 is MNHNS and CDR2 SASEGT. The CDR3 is CASSYRGRNYGYTF. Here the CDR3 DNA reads TGTGCCAGCAGTTATAGGGGGCGTAACTATGGCTACACCTTC.